This TCR beta chain was captured in a study of early T cells in non-severe SARS-CoV-2 infection. Study information: From unsorted whole blood, bulk RNA was sequenced, and the chains remained unpaired.

Individual cDNA molecules each received unique molecular identifiers attached to them. TCRdb fed the 5' RACE reads into MiXCR, producing one record per CDR3 protein. The sample includes about 83,000 distinct CDR3 sequences, around 12% of them seen just once. Study-wide findings and caveats: The VDJdb matching leaned toward anti-spike CD8 responses and overlooked private and CD4 specificities.

The CDR3 has 15 residues. Between the trimmed V and J ends, which lost 3 bases and 4 bases, there was a span of 15 bases. Notes on this clonotype: What it binds is not known.

Sequencing input: whole blood. The receptor was derived from an adult who was a healthcare worker with PCR-confirmed SARS-CoV-2 infection or an uninfected control (not recorded which). The rearrangement uses TRBV12-3 or TRBV12-4 and TRBJ1-1; perhaps TRBD1 as D (5 bases). The CDR3 sequence: CASSFNPEGRTEAFF. The CDR3 DNA sequence: TGTGCCAGCAGTTTTAATCCCGAGGGGCGCACTGAAGCTTTCTTT.